Following are 5 T cell receptor beta chains from one sample sequenced in a study of T cells in Graves' hyperthyroidism and ophthalmopathy. From RNA transcripts, TCR beta CDR3 regions were amplified. Using the HTBI primer set, a first-round RT-PCR was run on the TCR CDR3. TCRdb called the multiplex PCR reads again in MiXCR, with one record for every CDR3 protein. Of under 650,000 distinct CDR3 sequences in the sample, about a sixth are singletons; the top ten hold 3.5% to 4%. The specimen sequenced was blood. The source is a woman aged 30 to 39 with Graves' hyperthyroidism.

This clonotype was picked up a small number of times. The chain is built from TRBV4-1 and TRBJ2-7, with a tentative D call TRBD1 (6 bases). Deletions cut 4 bases from V and 1 base from J, with 14 bases between. This CDR3 has 15 amino acids. CDR1 is MGHRA, CDR2 YSYEKL, per germline. The CDR3 protein is CASSPTQGLSYEQYF. Written as DNA, the CDR3 is TGCGCCAGCAGCCCTACACAGGGCCTATCCTACGAGCAGTACTTC.

This clonotype was counted ten times or more. CDR3 loop: CASRRSYSAPGTGLHF. As DNA, the CDR3 is TGTGCCAGCAGGAGATCGTATAGCGCCCCCGGGACAGGCCTCCACTTT. The chain uses TRBV2 and TRBJ1-6; TRBD1 matches at 8 bases. This CDR3 has 16 residues. The trim removed 6 bases at V and 15 bases at J, leaving 19 bases unmatched. Germline-derived CDR1 and CDR2 are SNHLY and FYNNEI.

The chain joins TRBV28 to TRBJ2-2; TRBD1 matches 8 bases. Germline loops: CDR1 MDHEN, CDR2 SYDVKM. J was trimmed by 6 bases and V by 5 bases; bases with no gene match: 8. The CDR3 covers 15 residues. The CDR3 DNA reads TGTGCCAGCAGTCCATACGGACAGGGACCCGGGGAGCTGTTTTTT. Its translation is CASSPYGQGPGELFF. The complete variable domain, with remaining parts taken from reference TRBV28 and TRBJ2-2, reads DVKVTQSSRYLVKRTGEKVFLECVQDMDHENMFWYRQDPGLGLRLIYFSYDVKMKEKGDIPEGYSVSREKKERFSLILESASTNQTSMYLCASSPYGQGPGELFFGEGSRLTVL.

V is TRBV7-9 and J is TRBJ1-4; no reliable D call. CDR3 length: 16 amino acids. Deletions cut 1 base from V and 5 bases from J, with 14 bases between. CDR1 SEHNR and CDR2 FQNEAQ come from the germline V gene (reference sequence). The CDR3 DNA sequence: TGTGCCAGCAGCTTAGGTGAGGCGGCCATGAATGAAAAACTGTTTTTT. Protein product: CASSLGEAAMNEKLFF.

Many counts were recorded for this clonotype. The chain has TRBV5-1 and TRBJ2-3, with TRBD2 identical over 10 bases. There are 14 residues in the CDR3. The junction had 5 bases not matched to a gene; V was cut back by 6 bases and J by 4 bases. Germline-derived CDR1 and CDR2 are SGHRS and YFSETQ. In DNA form, the CDR3 reads TGCGCCAGCATCCTAGCGGGAGATTCAGATACGCAGTATTTT. Translated, it gives CASILAGDSDTQYF.